This entry describes one T cell receptor (beta chain). This specimen belongs to a study of blood T cells in healthy people across ages. A second about 6 to 12 cycle PCR used barcoded and J-beta primers. One entry per CDR3 protein, called by TCRdb with MiXCR from the 5' RACE reads. This table holds almost 1 million distinct CDR3 sequences, roughly 50% found once. The V and J ends lost 6 bases and 3 bases respectively, with 12 bases between them. The CDR3 runs to 15 residues. The germline V gene encodes CDR1 SNHLY and CDR2 FYNNEI. The chain carries TRBV2 and TRBJ2-6; D may correspond to TRBD1 or TRBD2 (6 bases each). The specimen sequenced was blood. This TCR was recovered from a woman aged 60-70 years in good health. The CDR3 sequence is CASSVGGIGANVLTF. In DNA, the CDR3 is TGTGCCAGCAGCGTGGGGGGCATTGGGGCCAACGTCCTGACTTTC.